One sample yielded the 27 T cell receptor beta chains listed below, sequenced in a study of T cell repertoires in cytomegalovirus infection. TCRdb recomputed calls from the reads with MiXCR, one row per CDR3 protein. Among roughly 320,000 distinct CDR3 sequences, around 9.6% were seen once, and the ten largest hold approximately 2.3%. The sequenced sample consisted of PBMCs. The receptor set was obtained from a human donor in good health (CMV status not recorded). Some clones in this sample may be carry-over from other donors' samples.

This clonotype occurred many times. The chain has TRBV28 and TRBJ2-7; D could derive from TRBD1 or TRBD2 (5 bases each). Germline loops: CDR1 MDHEN, CDR2 SYDVKM. The CDR3 has 13 amino acids. The V and J ends lost 5 bases and 6 bases respectively, with 14 bases between them. CDR3 amino acids: CASSHEGPGEQYV. The DNA of the CDR3 is TGTGCCAGCAGTCACGAGGGACCCGGCGAGCAGTACGTC.

DNA for the CDR3: TGCAGTGCTAGAGATTGGGAGGACGGAAATCAGCCCCAGCATTTT. Its protein is CSARDWEDGNQPQHF. V usage is TRBV20-1 and J usage is TRBJ1-5; no definite D call. The CDR3 covers 15 residues. CDR1 and CDR2 (germline): DFQATT, SNEGSKA (reference sequence). Trimming left V 0 bases short and J 4 bases short, with 13 bases between.

The chain links TRBV5-4 to TRBJ1-6, with unresolved D. The CDR3 is 16 residues long. Germline-derived CDR1 and CDR2 are SGHNT and YYREEE (reference sequence). With 3 bases removed from V and 10 bases from J, the gap between germline ends came to 20 bases. The chain's CDR3 is CASSSDRNSAISPLHF. Written as DNA, the CDR3 is TGTGCCAGCAGCTCCGACCGGAACTCCGCCATCTCACCCCTCCACTTT.

This clonotype was counted a single time. Being one base from a much bigger clone, this may be a read error. The chain recombines TRBV7-2 with TRBJ1-6; D uncertain. The V end was cut by 1 base, the J end by 9 bases, with 7 bases between. The germline CDR1 and CDR2 sequences are SGHTA and FQGNSA. CDR3 length: 13 residues. CDR3 bases: TGTACCAGCAGCTTAGAACTCTTTTCACCCCTCCACTTT. It codes for CTSSLELFSPLHF.

V gene TRBV19 combines with J gene TRBJ1-2; D unresolved. This CDR3 has 12 amino acids. The germline V gene has CDR1 LNHDA and CDR2 SQIVND (reference sequence). Between the trimmed V and J ends, which lost 5 bases and 2 bases, there was a span of 6 bases. CDR3 nucleotides: TGTGCCAGTAGTCCCAGGAACTATGGCTACACCTTC. Protein product: CASSPRNYGYTF.

This clonotype came up many times. The chain couples TRBV29-1 to TRBJ2-5; D is unclear. Per germline, CDR1 SQVTM and CDR2 ANQGSEA. The V end was cut by 1 base, the J end by 5 bases, with 5 bases between. This CDR3 contains 11 residues. CDR3 sequence reads: CSVEVGETQYF. CDR3 bases: TGCAGCGTTGAAGTCGGGGAGACCCAGTACTTC.

This clonotype has a handful of counts. This chain links TRBV6-2 or TRBV6-3 with TRBJ1-6; D is unresolved. Germline V lookup: CDR1 MNHEY, CDR2 SVGEGT. This CDR3 comprises 15 residues. Trimming pared 4 bases from V and 8 bases from J, leaving 15 bases between. CDR3 protein: CASSLRRWMDSPLHF. The CDR3 region has the DNA TGTGCCAGCAGTTTGAGGCGATGGATGGATTCACCCCTCCACTTT.

This CDR3 is CASSSGLAEEQFF. CDR3 in DNA: TGTGCCAGCAGCTCCGGACTAGCAGAGGAGCAGTTCTTC. The rearrangement joins TRBV7-9 to TRBJ2-1; 8 bases map to TRBD2. V shed 4 bases, J shed 10 bases, and the junction held 6 bases outside the gene matches. The CDR3 consists of 13 residues. Per the germline V gene, CDR1 is SEHNR and CDR2 is FQNEAQ (reference sequence).

This clonotype was seen at least ten times. The chain recombines TRBV5-4 with TRBJ2-1; D not certain. V was trimmed by 0 bases and J by 6 bases, leaving 13 bases between them. Germline V gene lookup returns CDR1 SGHNT and CDR2 YYREEE (reference sequence). The CDR3 runs to 15 residues. The CDR3 DNA sequence: TGTGCCAGCAGCTTGGGGTTGGCTAGTGGCAATGAGCAGTTCTTC. It is translated as CASSLGLASGNEQFF.

This clonotype was detected ten times or more. The chain employs TRBV7-2 and TRBJ2-1; TRBD2 agrees at 13 bases. The CDR3 has 17 residues. After removal of 7 bases from V and 8 bases from J, the junction contained 14 bases not matched to a gene. Germline CDR1 reads SGHTA; CDR2 reads FQGNSA. The CDR3 region has the DNA TGTGCCAGCAACCCAGACCTGGGACTAGCGGGGTGGGATGAGCAGTTCTTC. This translates into CASNPDLGLAGWDEQFF. The variable domain in full, completed from reference TRBV7-2 and TRBJ2-1, reads GAGVSQSPSNKVTEKGKDVELRCDPISGHTALYWYRQSLGQGLEFLIYFQGNSAPDKSGLPSDRFSAERTGGSVSTLTIQRTQQEDSAVYLCASNPDLGLAGWDEQFFGPGTRLTVL.

The chain joins TRBV5-1 to TRBJ2-1, with D maybe TRBD2 (5 bases). V gave up 5 bases and J gave up 2 bases, with 14 bases separating them. There are 15 residues in the CDR3. Looked up from germline, CDR1 is SGHRS and CDR2 is YFSETQ. DNA of the CDR3: TGCGCCAGCAGTGCCGGACTCAATCCCTACAATGAGCAGTTCTTC. Its protein is CASSAGLNPYNEQFF. Full variable domain (remainder filled in from reference TRBV5-1 and TRBJ2-1): KAGVTQTPRYLIKTRGQQVTLSCSPISGHRSVSWYQQTPGQGLQFLFEYFSETQRNKGNFPGRFSGRQFSNSRSEMNVSTLELGDSALYLCASSAGLNPYNEQFFGPGTRLTVL.

This clonotype was counted many times. The rearrangement links TRBV20-1 to TRBJ2-3; TRBD2 might be the D (5 bases). Germline-derived CDR1 and CDR2 are DFQATT and SNEGSKA (reference sequence). The germline V and J ends were trimmed by 6 bases and 3 bases, with 22 bases remaining between them. The CDR3 spans 16 residues. The CDR3 region has the DNA TGCAGTGCCACCCCCGTCGGAGGCCTGATAACAGATACGCAGTATTTT. Encoded protein: CSATPVGGLITDTQYF.

With respect to this clonotype: A much larger clone lies a single base off, so this may be a read error. The chain is built from TRBV24-1 and TRBJ2-5; maybe TRBD2 (7 bases). This CDR3 is 14 amino acids long. The V gene lost 6 bases and the J gene lost 4 bases, with 14 bases spanning the gap. The germline CDR1 and CDR2 sequences are KGHDR and SFDVKD. The CDR3 is CATSIGGAGETQYF. The CDR3, as DNA: TGTGCCACCAGTATAGGGGGGGCCGGAGAGACCCAGTACTTC.

This clonotype was detected many times. The chain recombines TRBV29-1 with TRBJ2-7, with D tentatively TRBD1 (6 bases). Trimming shortened V by 0 bases and J by 0 bases, and 15 bases separated the two germline ends. Germline CDR1 SQVTM, CDR2 ANQGSEA. This CDR3 is built from 16 residues. The CDR3 is CSVEDGGQSSSYEQYF. In DNA form, the CDR3 reads TGCAGCGTTGAAGATGGAGGACAGAGCTCCTCCTACGAGCAGTACTTC.

The J gene is TRBJ2-3, the V gene TRBV6-1; D possibly matches TRBD1 or TRBD2 (6 bases each). Germline values: CDR1 MNHNS, CDR2 SASEGT. Trimming cost V 7 bases and J 2 bases, with 10 bases left between them. This CDR3 contains 13 residues. CDR3 sequence reads: CASKRGATDTQYF. For the CDR3, the DNA is TGTGCCAGCAAGAGGGGGGCCACAGATACGCAGTATTTT.

This clonotype occurred many times. The gene calls are TRBV29-1 and TRBJ1-2, with D possibly TRBD1 on 5 matching bases. V was cut by 3 bases and J by 4 bases, with 9 bases left in between. CDR1 is SQVTM, CDR2 ANQGSEA, per germline. This CDR3 region has 12 residues. In DNA, the CDR3 is TGCAGCGTTGAGGGGGGAAGCTATGGCTACACCTTC. Translating gives CSVEGGSYGYTF.

This clonotype occurred many times. This chain links TRBV7-2 with TRBJ2-3, with 10 bases fitting TRBD1. Looked up from germline, CDR1 is SGHTA and CDR2 is FQGNSA. The CDR3 contains 16 residues. J was trimmed by 6 bases and V by 1 base; bases with no gene match: 7. The CDR3 bases are TGTGCCAGCAGCTTAGGGGACAGGGGCCGGCGGGATACGCAGTATTTT. Translating it yields CASSLGDRGRRDTQYF.

This clonotype was seen repeatedly, ten times or more. The gene calls are TRBV4-1 and TRBJ2-7; TRBD2 aligns across 10 bases. This CDR3 region has 15 residues. V dropped 4 bases and J dropped 4; count of bases not matched to a gene: 7. The V gene's germline CDR1 is MGHRA and CDR2 YSYEKL. This CDR3 is CASSPWTSGGYEQYF. As DNA, the CDR3 is TGCGCCAGCAGCCCGTGGACTAGCGGCGGTTACGAGCAGTACTTC.

This clonotype was recorded only once. The chain uses TRBV20-1 and TRBJ2-1; 9 nucleotides agree with TRBD2. V lost 6 bases, J lost 6 bases, and 9 bases stayed unmatched. The CDR3 spans 14 residues. Germline loops: CDR1 DFQATT, CDR2 SNEGSKA (reference sequence). The CDR3 protein is CSAPIGGGANEQFF. In DNA, the CDR3 is TGCAGTGCCCCCATAGGCGGGGGGGCCAATGAGCAGTTCTTC.

This clonotype was counted ten times or more. This chain joins TRBV7-6 and TRBJ2-5; D may correspond to TRBD1 or TRBD2 (6 bases each). V was shortened by 1 base and J by 5 bases, with 17 bases between the two germline ends. The CDR3 loop spans 16 amino acids. Germline V gives CDR1 SGHVS, CDR2 FNYEAQ. In DNA, the CDR3 is TGTGCCAGCAGCTTAGTTGGGGGGCCCTTAAGGGAGACCCAGTACTTC. It encodes CASSLVGGPLRETQYF.

Many counts were recorded for this clonotype. V is TRBV7-2 and J is TRBJ2-3; 10 nucleotides line up with TRBD2. Looked up from germline, CDR1 is SGHTA and CDR2 is FQGNSA. The junction had 5 bases not matched to a gene; V was cut back by 1 base and J by 1 base. This CDR3 has 17 amino acids. The CDR3 protein is CASSLGGAGGRTDTQYF. As DNA, the CDR3 is TGTGCCAGCAGCTTAGGAGGAGCGGGGGGGCGCACAGATACGCAGTATTTT.

This clonotype was seen ten or more times. The chain uses TRBV2 and TRBJ1-2, with D unclear. Trimming removed 7 bases at V and 4 bases at J, with 7 bases between. This CDR3 comprises 11 residues. Germline V gene sequence: CDR1 SNHLY, CDR2 FYNNEI. The DNA for the CDR3 is TGTGCCAGCACCACATTCTATGGCTACACCTTC. It translates to CASTTFYGYTF.

The chain links TRBV9 to TRBJ2-5, with 8 bases lining up with TRBD2. Trimming removed 1 base from V and 2 bases from J; junction bases left unmatched: 4. The CDR3 length is 15 residues. Germline CDR1 reads SGDLS; CDR2 reads YYNGEE. CDR3 nucleotide sequence: TGTGCCAGCAGCGTAATAGCGGGGTTACAAGAGACCCAGTACTTC. Protein product: CASSVIAGLQETQYF.

The gene calls are TRBV20-1 and TRBJ2-7; TRBD2 agrees at 9 bases. Germline values: CDR1 DFQATT, CDR2 SNEGSKA (reference sequence). V was clipped by 0 bases and J by 3 bases; unmatched bases: 6. The CDR3 is 15 amino acids. This chain's CDR3 is CSAREAAGGLYEQYF. In DNA form, the CDR3 reads TGCAGTGCTAGAGAGGCAGCGGGGGGTCTCTACGAGCAGTACTTC.

This clonotype was counted at least ten times. V usage is TRBV6-6 and J usage is TRBJ2-1, with 9 bases fitting TRBD2. The CDR3 sequence is 15 residues long. The germline gives CDR1 MNHNY, CDR2 SVGAGI (reference sequence). Trimming at V came to 0 bases and at J to 8 bases, leaving 5 bases not matched to a gene. The CDR3 bases are TGTGCCAGCAGTTACTCGGCTAGCGGGGTTTATGAGCAGTTCTTC. Its protein product is CASSYSASGVYEQFF.

The table lists this clonotype with many counts. This chain joins TRBV25-1 and TRBJ1-1; D ambiguous. V lost 2 bases, J lost 0 bases, and 7 bases lay in between. The germline gives CDR1 MGHDK, CDR2 SYGVNS. This CDR3 has 14 amino acids. For the CDR3, the DNA is TGTGCCAGCAGTGAAGCGGGGATGAACACTGAAGCTTTCTTT. Residues: CASSEAGMNTEAFF.

This clonotype has a count of ten or more. The chain is built from TRBV7-9 and TRBJ1-5; D is uncertain. The CDR3 totals 13 residues. Germline V gene data show CDR1 as SEHNR and CDR2 as FQNEAQ (reference sequence). V was shortened by 5 bases and J by 5 bases, with 10 bases between the two germline ends. CDR3 coding DNA: TGTGCCAGCAGCGAGGACCTGGATCAGCCCCAGCATTTT. Residues: CASSEDLDQPQHF.